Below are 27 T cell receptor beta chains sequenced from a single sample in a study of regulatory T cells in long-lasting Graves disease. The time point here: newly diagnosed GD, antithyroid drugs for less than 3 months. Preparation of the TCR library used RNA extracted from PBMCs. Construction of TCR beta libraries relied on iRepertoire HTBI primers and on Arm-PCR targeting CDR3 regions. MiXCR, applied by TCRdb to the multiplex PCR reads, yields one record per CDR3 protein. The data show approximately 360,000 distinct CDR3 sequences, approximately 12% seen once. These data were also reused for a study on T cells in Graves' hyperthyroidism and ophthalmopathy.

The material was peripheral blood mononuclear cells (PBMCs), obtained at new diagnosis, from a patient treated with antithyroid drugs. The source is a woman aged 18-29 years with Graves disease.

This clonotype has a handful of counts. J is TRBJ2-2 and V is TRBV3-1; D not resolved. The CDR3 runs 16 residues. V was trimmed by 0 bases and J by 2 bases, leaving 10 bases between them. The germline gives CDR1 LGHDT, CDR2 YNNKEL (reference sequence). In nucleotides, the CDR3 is TGTGCCAGCAGCCAAGACTGGGCAACTAACACCGGGGAGCTGTTTTTT. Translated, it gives CASSQDWATNTGELFF. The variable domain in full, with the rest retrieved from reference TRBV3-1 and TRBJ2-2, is DTAVSQTPKYLVTQMGNDKSIKCEQNLGHDTMYWYKQDSKKFLKIMFSYNNKELIINETVPNRFSPKSPDKAHLNLHINSLELGDSAVYFCASSQDWATNTGELFFGEGSRLTVL.

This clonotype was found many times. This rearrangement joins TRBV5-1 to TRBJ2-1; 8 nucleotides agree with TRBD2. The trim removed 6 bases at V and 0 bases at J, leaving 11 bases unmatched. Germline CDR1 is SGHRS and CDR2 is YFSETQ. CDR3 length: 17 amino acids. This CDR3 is CASKADAGGNSYNEQFF. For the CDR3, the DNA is TGCGCCAGCAAGGCGGATGCGGGGGGCAACTCCTACAATGAGCAGTTCTTC.

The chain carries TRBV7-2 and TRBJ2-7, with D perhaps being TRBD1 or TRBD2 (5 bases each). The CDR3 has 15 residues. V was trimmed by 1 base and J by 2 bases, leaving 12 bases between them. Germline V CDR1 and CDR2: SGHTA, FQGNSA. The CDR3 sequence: CASSLVGTVTYEQYF. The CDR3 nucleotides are TGTGCCAGCAGCTTAGTCGGGACCGTAACCTACGAGCAGTACTTC.

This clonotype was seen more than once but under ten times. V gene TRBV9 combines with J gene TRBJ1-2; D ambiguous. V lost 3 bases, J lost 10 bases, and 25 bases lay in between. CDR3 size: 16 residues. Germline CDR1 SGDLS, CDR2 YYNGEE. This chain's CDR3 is CASSAGSRPSSKDYTF. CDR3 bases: TGTGCCAGCAGCGCCGGCTCGCGGCCCTCCTCAAAAGACTACACCTTC.

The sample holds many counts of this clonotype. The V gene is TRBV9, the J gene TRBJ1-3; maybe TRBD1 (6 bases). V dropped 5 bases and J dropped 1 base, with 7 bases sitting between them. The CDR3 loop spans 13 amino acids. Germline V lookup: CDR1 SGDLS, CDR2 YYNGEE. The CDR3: CASRGQSGNTIYF. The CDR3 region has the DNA TGTGCCAGCAGGGGACAATCTGGAAACACCATATATTTT.

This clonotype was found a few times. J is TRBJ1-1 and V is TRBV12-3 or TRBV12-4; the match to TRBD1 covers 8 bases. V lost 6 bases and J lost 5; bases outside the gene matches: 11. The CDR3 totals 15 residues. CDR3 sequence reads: CASSTYLQGETEAFF. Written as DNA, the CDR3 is TGTGCCAGCAGCACCTACCTACAGGGGGAAACTGAAGCTTTCTTT.

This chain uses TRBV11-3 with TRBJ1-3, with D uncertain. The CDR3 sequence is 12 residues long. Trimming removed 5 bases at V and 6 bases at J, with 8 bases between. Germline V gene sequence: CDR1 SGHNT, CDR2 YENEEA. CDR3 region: CASSQGLNTIYF. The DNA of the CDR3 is TGTGCCAGCAGCCAAGGCCTAAACACCATATATTTT. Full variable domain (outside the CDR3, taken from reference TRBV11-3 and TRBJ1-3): EAGVVQSPRYKIIEKKQPVAFWCNPISGHNTLYWYLQNLGQGPELLIRYENEEAVDDSQLPKDRFSAERLKGVDSTLKIQPAELGDSAVYLCASSQGLNTIYFGEGSWLTVV.

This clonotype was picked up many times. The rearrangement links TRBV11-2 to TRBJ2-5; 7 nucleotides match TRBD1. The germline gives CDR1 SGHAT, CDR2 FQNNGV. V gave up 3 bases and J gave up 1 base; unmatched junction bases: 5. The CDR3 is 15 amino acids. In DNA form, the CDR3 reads TGTGCCAGCAGCTTTCACCGGGACAGCCAAGAGACCCAGTACTTC. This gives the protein CASSFHRDSQETQYF.

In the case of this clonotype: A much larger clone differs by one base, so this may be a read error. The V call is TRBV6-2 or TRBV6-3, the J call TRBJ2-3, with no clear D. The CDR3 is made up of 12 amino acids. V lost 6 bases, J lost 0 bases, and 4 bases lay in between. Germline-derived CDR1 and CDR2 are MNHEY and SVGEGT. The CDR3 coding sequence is TGTGCCAGCAGACCTAGCACAGATACGCAGTATTTT. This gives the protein CASRPSTDTQYF.

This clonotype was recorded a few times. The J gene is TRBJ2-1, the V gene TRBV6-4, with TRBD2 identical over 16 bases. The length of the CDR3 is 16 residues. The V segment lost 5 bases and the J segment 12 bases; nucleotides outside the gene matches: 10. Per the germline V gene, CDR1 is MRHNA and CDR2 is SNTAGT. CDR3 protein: CASSQGTSGGDLRQFF. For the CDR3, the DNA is TGTGCCAGCAGTCAGGGGACTAGCGGGGGGGATCTCCGGCAGTTCTTC.

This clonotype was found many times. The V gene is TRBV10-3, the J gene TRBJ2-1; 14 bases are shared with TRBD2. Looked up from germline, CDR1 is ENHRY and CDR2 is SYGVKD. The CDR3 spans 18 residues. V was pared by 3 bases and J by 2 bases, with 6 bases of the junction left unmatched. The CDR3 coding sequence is TGTGCCATCAGTGAACCTCCGGGACTAGCGGGAGCCTACAATGAGCAGTTCTTC. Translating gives CAISEPPGLAGAYNEQFF.

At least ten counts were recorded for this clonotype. In DNA form, the CDR3 reads TGTGCCAGCAGCTTTGACACCGGACTACCAGATACGCAGTATTTT. It yields the protein CASSFDTGLPDTQYF. The chain links TRBV11-1 to TRBJ2-3, with D possibly matching TRBD2 (6 bases). The CDR3 sequence is 15 residues long. Germline V gene data show CDR1 as SGHAT and CDR2 as FQDESV (reference sequence). V lost 3 bases and J 4 bases, leaving 14 bases between the germline ends.

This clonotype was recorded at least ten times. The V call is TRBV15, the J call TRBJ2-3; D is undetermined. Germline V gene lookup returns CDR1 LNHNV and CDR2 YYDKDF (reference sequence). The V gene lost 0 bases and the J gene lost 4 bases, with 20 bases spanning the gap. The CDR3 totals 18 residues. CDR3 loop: CATSRDLGGLRRPDTQYF. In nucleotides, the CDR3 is TGTGCCACCAGCAGAGATCTGGGTGGCCTCCGGCGGCCAGATACGCAGTATTTT. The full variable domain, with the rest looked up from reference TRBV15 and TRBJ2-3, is DAMVIQNPRYQVTQFGKPVTLSCSQTLNHNVMYWYQQKSSQAPKLLFHYYDKDFNNEADTPDNFQSRRPNTSFCFLDIRSPGLGDTAMYLCATSRDLGGLRRPDTQYFGPGTRLTVL.

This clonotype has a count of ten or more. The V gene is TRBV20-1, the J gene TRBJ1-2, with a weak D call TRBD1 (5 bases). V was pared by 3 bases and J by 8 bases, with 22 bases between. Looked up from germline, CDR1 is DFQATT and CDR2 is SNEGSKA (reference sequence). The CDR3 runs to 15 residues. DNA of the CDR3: TGCAGTGCTAGTAGGGCGAACGACAGATCAGAAGGCTACACCTTC. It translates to CSASRANDRSEGYTF.

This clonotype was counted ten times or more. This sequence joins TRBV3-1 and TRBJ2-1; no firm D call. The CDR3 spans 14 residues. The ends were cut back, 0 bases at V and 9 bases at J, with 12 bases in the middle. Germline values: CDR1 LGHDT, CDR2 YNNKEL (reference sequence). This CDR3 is CASSQDSARGEQFF. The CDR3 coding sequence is TGTGCCAGCAGCCAAGATTCAGCGCGTGGTGAGCAGTTCTTC.

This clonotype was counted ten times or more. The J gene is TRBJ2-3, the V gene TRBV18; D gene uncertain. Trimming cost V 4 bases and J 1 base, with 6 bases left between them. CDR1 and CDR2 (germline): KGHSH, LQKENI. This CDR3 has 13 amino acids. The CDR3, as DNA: TGTGCCAGCTCACGTCCAGGCACAGATACGCAGTATTTT. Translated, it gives CASSRPGTDTQYF.

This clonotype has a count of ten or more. CDR3 sequence (DNA): TGTGCCAGCAGCCCGGGGACGGCGATGAGGGAGCCCCAGCATTTT. This sequence encodes CASSPGTAMREPQHF. V is TRBV28 and J is TRBJ1-5, with D perhaps TRBD1 (5 bases). This CDR3 has 15 residues. CDR1 is MDHEN, CDR2 SYDVKM, per germline. Trimming took off 6 bases at V and 8 bases at J, with 20 bases between the two ends.

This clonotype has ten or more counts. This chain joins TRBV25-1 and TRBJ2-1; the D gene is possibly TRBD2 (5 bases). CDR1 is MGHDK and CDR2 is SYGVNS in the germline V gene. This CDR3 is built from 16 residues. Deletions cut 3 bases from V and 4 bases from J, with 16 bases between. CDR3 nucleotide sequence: TGTGCCAGCAGTGATCCAACTAGTATAATTTACAATGAGCAGTTCTTC. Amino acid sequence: CASSDPTSIIYNEQFF.

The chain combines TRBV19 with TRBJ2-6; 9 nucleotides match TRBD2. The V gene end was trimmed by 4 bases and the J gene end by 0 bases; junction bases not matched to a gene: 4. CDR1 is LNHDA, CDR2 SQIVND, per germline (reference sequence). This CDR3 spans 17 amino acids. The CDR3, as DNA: TGTGCCAGTAGTAGAGTAGCGGGGGTCTCTGGGGCCAACGTCCTGACTTTC. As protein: CASSRVAGVSGANVLTF.

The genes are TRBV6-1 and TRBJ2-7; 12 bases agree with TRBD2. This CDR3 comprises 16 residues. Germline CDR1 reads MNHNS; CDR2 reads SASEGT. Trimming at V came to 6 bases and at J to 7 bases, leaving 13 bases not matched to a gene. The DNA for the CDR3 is TGTGCCAGCAGCAAGCCGGCTAGCGGGGGGGCCTGGGAGCAGTACGTC. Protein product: CASSKPASGGAWEQYV.

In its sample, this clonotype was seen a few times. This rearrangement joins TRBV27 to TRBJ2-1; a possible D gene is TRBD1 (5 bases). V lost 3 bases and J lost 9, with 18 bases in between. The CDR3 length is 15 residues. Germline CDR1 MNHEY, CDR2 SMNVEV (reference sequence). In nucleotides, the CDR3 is TGTGCCAGCAGTTTGGGGCCGCTTTTGAATTTTGAGCAGTTCTTC. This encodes CASSLGPLLNFEQFF.

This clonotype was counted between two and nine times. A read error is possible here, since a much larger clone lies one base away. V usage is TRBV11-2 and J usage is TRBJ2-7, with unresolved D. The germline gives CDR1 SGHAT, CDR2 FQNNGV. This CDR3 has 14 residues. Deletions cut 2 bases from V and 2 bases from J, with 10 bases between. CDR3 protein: CASSLRASPYEQYV. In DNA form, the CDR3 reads TGTGCCAGCAGCTTAAGGGCTAGTCCCTACGAGCAGTACGTC.

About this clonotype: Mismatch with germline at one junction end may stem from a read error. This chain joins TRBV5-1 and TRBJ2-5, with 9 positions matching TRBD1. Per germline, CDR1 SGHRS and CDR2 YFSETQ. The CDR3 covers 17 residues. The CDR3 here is CASSPPYGTGSQETQYF. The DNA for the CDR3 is TGTGCCAGCAGCCCTCCGTACGGGACAGGGTCCCAAGAGACCCAGTACTTC. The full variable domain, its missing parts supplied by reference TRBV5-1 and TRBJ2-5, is KAGVTQTPRYLIKTRGQQVTLSCSPISGHRSVSWYQQTPGQGLQFLFEYFSETQRNKGNFPGRFSGRQFSNSRSEMNVSTLELGDSALYLCASSPPYGTGSQETQYFGPGTRLLVL.

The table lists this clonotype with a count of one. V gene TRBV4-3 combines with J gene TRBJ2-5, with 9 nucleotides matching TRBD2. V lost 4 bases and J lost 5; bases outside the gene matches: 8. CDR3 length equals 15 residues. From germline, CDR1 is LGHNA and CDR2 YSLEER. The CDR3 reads CASSRGTSSRETQYF. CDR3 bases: TGCGCCAGCAGCCGAGGGACTAGCTCAAGGGAGACCCAGTACTTC.

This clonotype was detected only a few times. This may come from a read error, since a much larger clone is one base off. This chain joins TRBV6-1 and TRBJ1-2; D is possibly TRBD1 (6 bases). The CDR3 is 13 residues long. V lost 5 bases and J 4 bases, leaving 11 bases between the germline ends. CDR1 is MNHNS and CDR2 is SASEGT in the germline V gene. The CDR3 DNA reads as TGTGCCAGCAGTACAGGGTGGATCTATGGCTACACCTTC. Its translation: CASSTGWIYGYTF.

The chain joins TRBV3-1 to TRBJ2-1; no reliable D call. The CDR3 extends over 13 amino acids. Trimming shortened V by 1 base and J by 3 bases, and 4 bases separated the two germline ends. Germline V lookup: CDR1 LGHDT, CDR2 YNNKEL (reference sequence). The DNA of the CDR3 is TGTGCCAGCAGCCAAGCCCACTACAATGAGCAGTTCTTC. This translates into CASSQAHYNEQFF.

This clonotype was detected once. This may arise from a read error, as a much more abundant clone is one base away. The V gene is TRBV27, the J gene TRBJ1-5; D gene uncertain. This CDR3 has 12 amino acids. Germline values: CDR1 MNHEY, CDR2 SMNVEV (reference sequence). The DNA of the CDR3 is TGTGCCAGCAGTTTCCTAGATCAGTCCCAGCATTTT. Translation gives CASSFLDQSQHF.